The 4 T cell receptor beta chains given below trace back to one sample, sequenced in a study of early stage breast cancer tumors. Only in-frame clones appear in the TCRdb table, and some are missing; sequencing was by immunoSEQ multiplex PCR. The top ten hold roughly 13% of the sample, which has roughly 30,000 clones, 75% to 85% seen once. Sample: blood. The receptor source for this set is a person in their sixties or seventies with breast cancer.

The chain joins TRBV28 to TRBJ1-2; D is undetermined. V lost 6 bases, J lost 3 bases, and 14 bases lay in between. CDR3 length: 14 residues. Germline CDR1 MDHEN, CDR2 SYDVKM. In nucleotides, the CDR3 is TGTGCCAGCAGGGAGGCGACACAATACTATGGCTACACCTTC. Its protein product is CASREATQYYGYTF.

The rearrangement uses TRBV9 and TRBJ2-3; D might be TRBD2 (5 bases). The CDR3 runs 18 residues. The V end was cut by 0 bases, the J end by 3 bases, with 20 bases between. Germline CDR1 and CDR2: SGDLS and YYNGEE. Here the CDR3 reads CASSVAPAAGLLTDTQYF. CDR3 bases: TGTGCCAGCAGCGTAGCCCCAGCGGCCGGATTATTAACAGATACGCAGTATTTT.

By share, this clone ranks as medium-sized (0.01 to 0.1%). The genes are TRBV2 and TRBJ2-5; 13 bases fit TRBD2. Germline V CDR1 and CDR2: SNHLY, FYNNEI. The length of the CDR3 is 14 residues. J was trimmed by 9 bases and V by 3 bases; bases with no gene match: 4. The DNA of the CDR3 is TGTGCCAGCAGTGACGGACTAGCGGGAGTAGCCCAGTACTTC. This gives the protein CASSDGLAGVAQYF.

CDR3: CASSASWRVDNEQFF. CDR3 bases: TGTGCCAGCAGTGCCTCTTGGCGGGTCGACAATGAGCAGTTCTTC. This chain connects TRBV25-1 to TRBJ2-1, with D perhaps TRBD2 (5 bases). Trimming took off 4 bases at V and 5 bases at J, with 15 bases between the two ends. Germline lookup yields CDR1 MGHDK and CDR2 SYGVNS. This CDR3 has 15 amino acids.